The TCR beta chain described here comes from a study of response to subunit inactivated influenza vaccine. Study-wide results and caveats: The authors suggested that every seasonal influenza vaccination recruits few new T cells.

V dropped 7 bases and J dropped 2 bases, with 15 bases sitting between them. The germline V gene encodes CDR1 SNHLY and CDR2 FYNNEI. This CDR3 has 14 amino acids. MiXCR, applied by TCRdb to the RT-PCR reads, yields one record per CDR3 protein. The profile shows roughly 670,000 distinct CDR3 sequences, about 15% of them singletons. This clonotype was seen ten or more times. Its specificity is unknown. J is TRBJ2-7 and V is TRBV2, with D maybe TRBD2 (6 bases). The source is a man aged 50 to 59 who received an inactivated influenza vaccine. Sequenced here: PBMCs from blood, sampled 14 to 15 days before vaccination. In DNA form, the CDR3 reads TGTGCCAGCAACCCACGGAGGGGCCCCTACGAGCAGTACTTC. It specifies CASNPRRGPYEQYF.